The 19 T cell receptor beta chains below were found in one sample sequenced in a study of blood T cell repertoires in COVID-19. The method was immunoSEQ multiplex PCR; TCRdb's version includes in-frame clones alone and lacks a portion of them. The sample holds some 670,000 clones, around 90% seen once. Sequencing was carried out using peripheral blood. The receptors here all came from a woman aged 18-29 years with acute or convalescent COVID-19.

This chain connects TRBV7-2 to TRBJ1-3; 7 nucleotides align to TRBD1. CDR1 SGHTA and CDR2 FQGNSA come from the germline V gene. Germline trimming cut 5 bases from V and 4 bases from J; bases unmatched to any gene: 11. CDR3 length equals 16 residues. The CDR3 region has the DNA TGTGCCAGCAGCAGTGTAGGGGGCAGATCAGGAAACACCATATATTTT. This encodes CASSSVGGRSGNTIYF.

The chain uses TRBV9 and TRBJ1-4, with 7 nucleotides matching TRBD1. Trimming at V came to 2 bases and at J to 6 bases, leaving 7 bases not matched to a gene. This CDR3 is 15 amino acids long. Germline-derived CDR1 and CDR2 are SGDLS and YYNGEE. For the CDR3, the DNA is TGTGCCAGCAGCGTCCGGGACAGCCTTTATGAAAAACTGTTTTTT. Protein: CASSVRDSLYEKLFF. Supplemented by reference TRBV9 and TRBJ1-4, the full variable domain reads DSGVTQTPKHLITATGQRVTLRCSPRSGDLSVYWYQQSLDQGLQFLIQYYNGEERAKGNILERFSAQQFPDLHSELNLSSLELGDSALYFCASSVRDSLYEKLFFGSGTQLSVL.

This clone is a singleton in its sample. This chain links TRBV3-1 (or the pseudogene TRBV3-2) with TRBJ2-2; D is uncertain. The CDR3 runs to 14 residues. CDR1 is LGHDT and CDR2 is YNNKEL in the germline V gene (reference sequence). The V gene lost 4 bases and the J gene lost 5 bases, with 11 bases spanning the gap. In DNA, the CDR3 is TGTGCCAGCAGCCCCATAGCCGCGACCGGGGAGCTGTTTTTT. This codes for CASSPIAATGELFF.

The V call is TRBV25-1, the J call TRBJ2-7; possibly TRBD2 for D (5 bases). The CDR3 runs 13 residues. Trimming left V 3 bases short and J 0 bases short, with 6 bases between. CDR1 is MGHDK and CDR2 is SYGVNS in the germline V gene. The CDR3 loop reads CASSDDYSYEQYF. The DNA for the CDR3 is TGTGCCAGCAGTGATGACTACTCCTACGAGCAGTACTTC.

CDR3 protein: CASSFRQGETQYF. CDR3 nucleotide sequence: TGTGCCAGCAGTTTTAGACAGGGAGAGACCCAGTACTTC. The chain employs TRBV12-3 or TRBV12-4 and TRBJ2-5; 7 nucleotides align to TRBD1. The CDR3 runs to 13 residues. With V trimmed by 3 bases and J by 4 bases, 2 bases remained unmatched.

CDR3 sequence (DNA): TGTGCCAGCAGCTTAGAACAGAGCTACGAGCAGTACTTC. Its translation is CASSLEQSYEQYF. The chain employs TRBV7-2 and TRBJ2-7; no reliable D call. Germline assignment: CDR1 SGHTA and CDR2 FQGNSA. The CDR3 consists of 13 residues. Trimming cost V 1 base and J 3 bases, with 7 bases left between them. The variable domain in full, with the rest retrieved from reference TRBV7-2 and TRBJ2-7, is GAGVSQSPSNKVTEKGKDVELRCDPISGHTALYWYRQSLGQGLEFLIYFQGNSAPDKSGLPSDRFSAERTGGSVSTLTIQRTQQEDSAVYLCASSLEQSYEQYFGPGTRLTVT.

Here the CDR3 reads CASSPWTGSGYGYTF. The DNA of the CDR3 is TGTGCCAGCAGCCCTTGGACAGGTTCAGGCTATGGCTACACCTTC. The chain employs TRBV7-8 and TRBJ1-2; 7 nucleotides line up with TRBD1. Germline CDR1 and CDR2: SGHVS and FQNEAQ. The CDR3 is 15 amino acids. V was clipped by 5 bases and J by 4 bases; unmatched bases: 10. The full variable domain, its missing parts supplied by reference TRBV7-8 and TRBJ1-2, is GAGVSQSPRYKVAKRGQDVALRCDPISGHVSLFWYQQALGQGPEFLTYFQNEAQLDKSGLPSDRFFAERPEGSVSTLKIQRTQQEDSAVYLCASSPWTGSGYGYTFGSGTRLTVV.

The rearrangement uses TRBV11-2 and TRBJ2-7, with 7 bases fitting TRBD1. Germline loops: CDR1 SGHAT, CDR2 FQNNGV. The junction had 3 bases not matched to a gene; V was cut back by 1 base and J by 3 bases. The CDR3 covers 14 residues. This CDR3 reads CASSLGTGRYEQYF. The CDR3, as DNA: TGTGCCAGCAGCTTAGGGACAGGCCGCTACGAGCAGTACTTC.

The J gene is TRBJ1-1, the V gene TRBV12-3 or TRBV12-4, with 9 bases that match TRBD1. The ends lost 6 bases at V and 7 bases at J; junction bases unmatched: 3. The CDR3 is made up of 12 amino acids. The CDR3, as DNA: TGTGCCAGCAGAGAGGACAGGGGTGAAGCTTTCTTT. It specifies CASREDRGEAFF.

The chain joins TRBV12-3 or TRBV12-4 to TRBJ1-2, with D unresolved. Trimming shortened V by 10 bases and J by 2 bases, and 14 bases separated the two germline ends. The CDR3 is 13 amino acids. The CDR3 bases are TGTGCCATCTCTGGGGAGGACAACTATGGCTACACCTTC. This translates into CAISGEDNYGYTF.

The rearrangement uses TRBV28 and TRBJ1-2, with no clear D. CDR1 is MDHEN, CDR2 SYDVKM, per germline. Trimming took 2 bases from V and 3 from J, leaving 7 bases between them. The CDR3 sequence is 13 residues long. The DNA of the CDR3 is TGTGCCAGCAGTTTAATACAGTACTATGGCTACACCTTC. It codes for CASSLIQYYGYTF.

The chain employs TRBV5-6 and TRBJ2-1; no firm D call. Germline assignment: CDR1 SGHDT and CDR2 YYEEEE. The CDR3 has 12 amino acids. V lost 1 base, J lost 8 bases, and 7 bases lay in between. CDR3: CASSLSLHEQFF. The CDR3 DNA reads as TGTGCCAGCAGCTTGTCCCTCCATGAGCAGTTCTTC.

In its sample, this clone was seen once. V gene TRBV7-3 combines with J gene TRBJ1-1; the match to TRBD1 covers 9 bases. The CDR3 consists of 15 residues. Per germline, CDR1 SGHTA and CDR2 FQGTGA. V lost 5 bases to trimming and J lost 4 bases; unmatched junction nucleotides: 8. The CDR3 reads CASSPGQGRFTEAFF. CDR3 nucleotide sequence: TGTGCCAGCAGCCCGGGACAGGGCCGTTTCACTGAAGCTTTCTTT.

The chain couples TRBV19 to TRBJ1-5; D call uncertain. The V end lost 0 bases, the J end lost 3 bases, and 9 bases lay between the germline ends. The CDR3 totals 15 residues. Looked up from germline, CDR1 is LNHDA and CDR2 is SQIVND (reference sequence). CDR3 in amino acids: CASSIDRTVNQPQHF. In DNA, the CDR3 is TGTGCCAGTAGTATAGATCGTACAGTCAATCAGCCCCAGCATTTT.

The chain employs TRBV19 and TRBJ2-1, with D maybe TRBD1 (5 bases). The CDR3 length is 15 residues. The V gene's germline CDR1 is LNHDA and CDR2 SQIVND (reference sequence). V was clipped by 1 base and J by 10 bases, with 17 bases between them. The CDR3 region is CASSIAADTSLEQFF. The CDR3 DNA follows: TGTGCCAGTAGTATAGCGGCGGACACGAGTTTGGAGCAGTTCTTC.

J is TRBJ2-6 and V is TRBV19; D gene ambiguous. The germline V gene encodes CDR1 LNHDA and CDR2 SQIVND (reference sequence). The CDR3 sequence is 15 residues long. V lost 8 bases, J lost 0 bases, and 11 bases lay in between. CDR3 coding DNA: TGTGCCAGTGCCATAGTAAGCTCTGGGGCCAACGTCCTGACTTTC. It codes for CASAIVSSGANVLTF.

The J gene is TRBJ1-1, the V gene TRBV18; 7 bases match TRBD1. The CDR3 spans 15 residues. Germline assignment: CDR1 KGHSH and CDR2 LQKENI. With 6 bases clipped from V and 3 bases from J, the junction kept 10 bases outside the gene matches. CDR3 coding DNA: TGTGCCAGCTCTCTAAGGGAAGGGGGCTACACTGAAGCTTTCTTT. It codes for CASSLREGGYTEAFF.

The V gene is TRBV5-1, the J gene TRBJ2-2, with D tentatively TRBD1 (5 bases). The length of the CDR3 is 15 residues. V lost 2 bases and J 6 bases, leaving 14 bases between the germline ends. The germline CDR1 and CDR2 sequences are SGHRS and YFSETQ. The CDR3 spells CASSFRESLSGELFF. The DNA of the CDR3 is TGCGCCAGCAGCTTCAGGGAATCGTTGTCCGGGGAGCTGTTTTTT.

CDR3 bases: TGTGCCAGCAGTCCCCCAAATCAGCCCCAGCATTTT. It yields the protein CASSPPNQPQHF. The J gene is TRBJ1-5, the V gene TRBV6-2 or TRBV6-3; D is unresolved. With 5 bases removed from V and 4 bases from J, the gap between germline ends came to 6 bases. Per the germline V gene, CDR1 is MNHEY and CDR2 is SVGEGT. This CDR3 has 12 amino acids.